This TCR beta chain was identified in a study of cytomegalovirus exposure and HLA in healthy donors. The PCR employed 60 Vbeta primers together with 13 Jbeta primers. Clones were sequenced by immunoSEQ multiplex PCR, and TCRdb holds only the in-frame ones, with some missing. This sample yields more than 150,000 clones, of which more than 75% are seen a single time; under 0.9% belongs to the top ten. Germline CDR1 and CDR2: SGHRS and YFSETQ. V was pared by 0 bases and J by 7 bases, with 6 bases of the junction left unmatched. The CDR3 runs 14 residues. This sequence joins TRBV5-1 and TRBJ1-2; TRBD1 aligns across 7 bases. The TCR sequence derives from a woman aged 18 to 35 in good health and CMV-seronegative. Sequencing was done on a sample of PBMCs. The CDR3 nucleotides are TGCGCCAGCAGCTTGGCCGGGCAGGGGGGTGGCTACACCTTC. Translation gives CASSLAGQGGGYTF.